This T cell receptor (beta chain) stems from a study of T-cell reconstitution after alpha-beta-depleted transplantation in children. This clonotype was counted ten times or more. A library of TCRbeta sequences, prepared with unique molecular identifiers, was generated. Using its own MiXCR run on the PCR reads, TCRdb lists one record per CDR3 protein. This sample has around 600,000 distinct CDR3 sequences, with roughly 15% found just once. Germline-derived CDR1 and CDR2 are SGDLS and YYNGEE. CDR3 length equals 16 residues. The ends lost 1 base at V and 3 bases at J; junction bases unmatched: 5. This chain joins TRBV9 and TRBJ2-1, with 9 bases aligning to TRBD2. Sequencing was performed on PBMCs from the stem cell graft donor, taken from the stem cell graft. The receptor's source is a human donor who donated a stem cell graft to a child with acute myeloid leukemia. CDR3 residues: CASSVYGAGGYNEQFF. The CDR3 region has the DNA TGTGCCAGCAGCGTATACGGAGCGGGAGGCTACAATGAGCAGTTCTTC.